This TCR beta chain was obtained from a study of blood T cell repertoires in COVID-19. At the level of the study: Sites across the United States, Italy and Spain contributed samples from acute and convalescent COVID-19. Nucleic acid was either cDNA or gDNA, and it came from T cells, B-cell-depleted T cells, or PBMCs.

CDR1 is GTSNPN and CDR2 is SVGIG in the germline V gene (reference sequence). V dropped 0 bases and J dropped 5; count of bases not matched to a gene: 1. The CDR3 contains 14 residues. Authors' analysis steps: Reference gene primer amplification gave estimated nucleated cell counts. Sequenced by immunoSEQ multiplex PCR; TCRdb stores in-frame clones only, minus some. That table gives V, J and clone size, and the DNA gave D and trimming. This table has 67,000 or so clones, roughly 86% appearing once. The rearrangement uses TRBV30 and TRBJ2-1; 10 bases align to TRBD2. Sequenced sample: peripheral blood. This receptor was identified in a woman between 65 and 79 years old with acute or convalescent COVID-19. CDR3 nucleotides: TGTGCCTGGAGTGTCGGACTAGCGGACAATGAGCAGTTCTTC. Translating gives CAWSVGLADNEQFF.